Following are 18 T cell receptor beta chains from one sample sequenced in a study of blood T cells in healthy people across ages. Sample-barcoded 5' priming and a J-beta primer mix drove a second PCR of roughly 6 to 12 cycles. TCRdb passed the 5' RACE reads through MiXCR, listing each CDR3 protein once. The sample holds some 1.5 million distinct CDR3 sequences, approximately 28% seen once. Sample: blood. The receptor source for this set is a woman aged 30 to 39 in good health.

Many counts were recorded for this clonotype. One junction end does not reproduce the germline sequence, and a read error may be involved. The chain couples TRBV5-1 to TRBJ2-7; weak D call: TRBD1 (6 bases). CDR1 and CDR2 (germline): SGHRS, YFSETQ. CDR3 length: 15 residues. CDR3 sequence (DNA): TGTGCCAGCAGCTTACCCGGGACATCCTCCTACGAGCAGTACTTC. Protein: CASSLPGTSSYEQYF.

The V gene is TRBV2, the J gene TRBJ2-2, with 7 bases that match TRBD1. This CDR3 is built from 13 residues. J gave up 5 bases and V 4 bases, and 1 base lay outside the gene matches. The germline V gene has CDR1 SNHLY and CDR2 FYNNEI. The CDR3 nucleotides read TGTGCCAGCAGTGTGACAGGGACCGGGGAGCTGTTTTTT. Amino acids: CASSVTGTGELFF.

The V gene is TRBV20-1, the J gene TRBJ1-2; 11 bases align to TRBD1. CDR3 size: 15 residues. Trimming cost V 3 bases and J 6 bases; bases outside gene matches: 9. In germline, CDR1 is DFQATT, CDR2 SNEGSKA (reference sequence). CDR3 region: CSARNRDRGWDGYTF. The DNA for the CDR3 is TGCAGTGCTAGGAATCGGGACAGGGGGTGGGATGGCTACACCTTC.

In the case of this clonotype: A read error may explain this, as a much larger clone is one base away. The chain employs TRBV7-9 and TRBJ2-1; D call uncertain. The CDR3 is 15 residues long. With 4 bases removed from V and 10 bases from J, the gap between germline ends came to 20 bases. Germline assignment: CDR1 SEHNR and CDR2 FQNEAQ (reference sequence). The CDR3 loop reads CASSSLGLHTYEQFF. CDR3 DNA sequence: TGTGCCAGCAGCTCCCTAGGCCTCCATACCTACGAGCAGTTCTTC.

V and J are TRBV3-1 and TRBJ1-3; D unclear. The V end was cut by 4 bases, the J end by 5 bases, with 9 bases between. The CDR3 covers 13 residues. Germline CDR1 and CDR2: LGHDT and YNNKEL (reference sequence). CDR3 coding DNA: TGTGCCAGCAGCCCCAAGGGAAGAAACACCATATATTTT. This codes for CASSPKGRNTIYF.

Worth noting for this clonotype: Given a much more abundant clone one base away, this may be a read error. This chain joins TRBV20-1 and TRBJ2-1; 14 nucleotides agree with TRBD2. The J call may be in error: the DNA end matches TRBJ2-7 better. CDR1 is DFQATT, CDR2 SNEGSKA, per germline (reference sequence). The CDR3 spans 19 residues. Written as DNA, the CDR3 is TGCAGTGCTGGGCCCCGACTAGCGGGAGGGCGGGGTTCCTACAATGAGCAGTACTTC. Residues: CSAGPRLAGGRGSYNEQYF.

This clonotype was found a few times. V and J are TRBV11-2 and TRBJ2-5; 10 nucleotides match TRBD1. This CDR3 contains 18 residues. V dropped 4 bases and J dropped 2; count of bases not matched to a gene: 13. Germline CDR1 is SGHAT and CDR2 is FQNNGV. CDR3 protein: CASSSEETGQGHQETQYF. The CDR3 region has the DNA TGTGCCAGCAGCTCAGAAGAGACGGGACAGGGGCATCAAGAGACCCAGTACTTC.

This clonotype was counted only a few times. The V call is TRBV27, the J call TRBJ2-3; D remains ambiguous. From germline, CDR1 is MNHEY and CDR2 SMNVEV (reference sequence). CDR3 size: 13 residues. CDR3 region: CAGSLTSTDTQYF. The CDR3 nucleotides are TGTGCTGGCAGCCTAACTAGCACAGATACGCAGTATTTT.

This chain uses TRBV20-1 with TRBJ2-5; TRBD1 or TRBD2 may be the D gene (5 bases each). Between the trimmed V and J ends, which lost 3 bases and 5 bases, there was a span of 16 bases. Germline V gene lookup returns CDR1 DFQATT and CDR2 SNEGSKA (reference sequence). CDR3 length: 14 amino acids. In DNA, the CDR3 is TGCAGTGCTAGTATTCAGGGCCCGGGGGAGACCCAGTACTTC. Translation: CSASIQGPGETQYF.

This clonotype was detected only a few times. The chain employs TRBV3-1 and TRBJ1-2, with 8 bases that match TRBD1. The germline CDR1 and CDR2 sequences are LGHDT and YNNKEL (reference sequence). After removal of 5 bases from V and 8 bases from J, the junction contained 10 bases not matched to a gene. CDR3 length: 14 residues. The CDR3 nucleotides read TGTGCCAGCAGCGATTTGACAGGGGCGAACGGCTACACCTTC. Amino acids: CASSDLTGANGYTF.

The V and J genes are TRBV2 and TRBJ1-2, with a possible D match to TRBD1 (6 bases). CDR1 is SNHLY and CDR2 is FYNNEI in the germline V gene. This CDR3 has 14 residues. Trimming removed 4 bases from V and 7 bases from J, with 16 bases in between. The CDR3 nucleotides are TGTGCCAGCAGTGGTCAGGGGCAACCCACTGGCTACACCTTC. Translation: CASSGQGQPTGYTF.

V gene TRBV3-1 combines with J gene TRBJ1-1, with D uncertain. CDR3 length equals 13 residues. The V end lost 6 bases, the J end lost 10 bases, and 18 bases lay between the germline ends. The germline V gene encodes CDR1 LGHDT and CDR2 YNNKEL (reference sequence). As DNA, the CDR3 is TGTGCCAGCAGACCTACAGCTTTTGGAGGAGCTTTCTTT. It codes for CASRPTAFGGAFF.

CDR3 amino acids: CSAPGSSSYEQYF. The CDR3 coding sequence is TGCAGTGCTCCGGGATCAAGCTCCTACGAGCAGTACTTC. The chain links TRBV20-1 to TRBJ2-7; TRBD2 is a possible D gene (5 bases). Germline lookup yields CDR1 DFQATT and CDR2 SNEGSKA (reference sequence). The CDR3 runs 13 residues. V gave up 5 bases and J gave up 0 bases, with 11 bases separating them.

Comment on this clonotype: A read error may explain this, as a much larger clone is one base away. CDR3 bases: TGTGCCAGCAGCTTTGCTAGCGGGAAGGGGGAGCAGTACTTC. Its protein product is CASSFASGKGEQYF. V is TRBV11-2 and J is TRBJ2-7; TRBD2 matches 9 bases. The trim removed 3 bases at V and 7 bases at J, leaving 7 bases unmatched. This CDR3 contains 14 residues. Germline V gives CDR1 SGHAT, CDR2 FQNNGV.

Note on this clonotype: A junction boundary mismatches the germline segment, possibly from a read error. This chain connects TRBV7-2 to TRBJ2-7; 9 positions agree with TRBD2. CDR3 length: 14 amino acids. Germline assignment: CDR1 SGHTA and CDR2 FQGNSA. The CDR3 sequence: CAGSFASGKYEQYF. As DNA, the CDR3 is TGTGCCGGCAGCTTTGCTAGCGGGAAATACGAGCAGTACTTC.

This clonotype was counted only a few times. The chain combines TRBV29-1 with TRBJ2-7; 9 bases agree with TRBD2. V dropped 0 bases and J dropped 0; count of bases not matched to a gene: 0. Germline assignment: CDR1 SQVTM and CDR2 ANQGSEA. The CDR3 sequence is 14 residues long. CDR3 sequence reads: CSVEELAGSYEQYF. CDR3 in DNA: TGCAGCGTTGAAGAACTAGCGGGCTCCTACGAGCAGTACTTC.

This clonotype was seen only a few times. The chain employs TRBV12-3 or TRBV12-4 and TRBJ2-1, with 9 bases lining up with TRBD2. The CDR3 spans 16 residues. The junction had 9 bases not matched to a gene; V was cut back by 5 bases and J by 4 bases. The CDR3 here is CASSGLAGGRYNEQFF. The CDR3 bases are TGTGCCAGCAGTGGCTTGGCGGGGGGGAGGTACAATGAGCAGTTCTTC.

Turning to this clonotype: A read error is possible here, since a much larger clone lies one base away. V is TRBV27 and J is TRBJ2-1; 7 bases agree with TRBD1. Germline CDR1 is MNHEY and CDR2 is SMNVEV (reference sequence). There are 13 residues in the CDR3. In DNA form, the CDR3 reads TGTGCCGGCAGTTGGACAGGCCCCAATGAGCAGTTCTTC. Amino acid sequence: CAGSWTGPNEQFF.